A selection of T cell receptor beta chains follows, all from one sample in a study of cytomegalovirus exposure and HLA in healthy donors. Produced via immunoSEQ multiplex PCR; TCRdb's table is partial and in-frame only. The table has about 120,000 clones, roughly four fifths seen once. The sequenced sample was PBMCs. These receptors came from a woman in her late teens or twenties in good health and CMV-seronegative. CDR3s include the opening cysteine and the closing phenylalanine or tryptophan. The D gene is left open where the match is weak. The size field is filled for only some rows; it gives once, few, many or a size class.

d_gene	v_gene	j_gene	abundance	CDR3nt	CDR3aa
.	TRBV7-2	TRBJ2-1	.	TGTGCCAGCAGCCCCGACCAGGTTCGGGGTAATGAGCAGTTCTTC	CASSPDQVRGNEQFF
TRBD1	TRBV25-1	TRBJ2-7	.	TGTGCCAGCACTGCCCGGGGGACAGGGGGAGACGAGCAGTACTTC	CASTARGTGGDEQYF
.	TRBV9	TRBJ1-6	once	TGTGCCAGCAGCACCAGAGCAGGGATGGGATCACCCCTCCACTTT	CASSTRAGMGSPLHF
.	TRBV7-2	TRBJ1-1	few	TGTGCCAGCAGCTTAGAGCAGAACACTGAAGCTTTCTTT	CASSLEQNTEAFF
.	TRBV5-6	TRBJ1-2	few	TGTGCCAGTGGTACCTTCGGGGGGCCGGGGGCTAACTATGGCTACACCTTC	CASGTFGGPGANYGYTF
TRBD2	TRBV7-9	TRBJ2-1	few	TGTGCCAGCAGCTTAGACTTAGCGGGGGACAATGAGCAGTTCTTC	CASSLDLAGDNEQFF
.	TRBV7-2	TRBJ2-3	.	TGTGCCAGCAGCTTAGAGGCGGGTGATACGCAGTATTTT	CASSLEAGDTQYF
.	TRBV27	TRBJ1-5	.	TGTGCCAGCAGAGACTCAGGGGATCAGCCCCAGCATTTT	CASRDSGDQPQHF
.	TRBV28	TRBJ1-5	.	TGTGCCAGCAGTTTAATCTCGGACAGCAATAGCAATCAGCCCCAGCATTTT	CASSLISDSNSNQPQHF
TRBD1	TRBV15	TRBJ2-7	.	TGTGCCACCAGCAGCCCGGGGACAGCAAGACAGTACTTC	CATSSPGTARQYF
TRBD1	TRBV13	TRBJ1-3	.	TGTGCCAGCAGCTTACCGACAGGGAGCTCTGGAAACACCATATATTTT	CASSLPTGSSGNTIYF
.	TRBV28	TRBJ1-1	.	TGTGCCAGCAGCTACTCTAGCCTGAACACTGAAGCTTTCTTT	CASSYSSLNTEAFF
TRBD2	TRBV2	TRBJ2-1	.	TGTGCCAGCAGACTACTAGCGGGAGCTTACAATGAGCAGTTCTTC	CASRLLAGAYNEQFF
.	TRBV6-1	TRBJ2-7	.	TGTGCCACTTACAGGGTTTCCTACGAGCAGTACTTC	CATYRVSYEQYF
.	TRBV19	TRBJ1-1	once	TGTGCCAGTAGTGCCGCAGCGGGGGGATCCGGTGTGGGTTTCTTT	CASSAAAGGSGVGFF